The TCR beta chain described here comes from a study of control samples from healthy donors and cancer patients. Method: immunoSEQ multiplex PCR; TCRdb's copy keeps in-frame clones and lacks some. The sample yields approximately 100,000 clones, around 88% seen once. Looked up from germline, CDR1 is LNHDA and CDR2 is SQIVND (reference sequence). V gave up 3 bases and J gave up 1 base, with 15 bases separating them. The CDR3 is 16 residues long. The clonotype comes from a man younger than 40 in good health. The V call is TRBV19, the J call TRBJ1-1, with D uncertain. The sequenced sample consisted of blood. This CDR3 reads CASSMAHATRNTEAFF. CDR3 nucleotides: TGTGCCAGTAGTATGGCTCACGCCACTCGGAACACTGAAGCTTTCTTT.